This T cell receptor (beta chain) was found in a study of OX40 agonist ivuxolimab in advanced cancers. Study context: The dose-escalation cohort had hepatocellular carcinoma, melanoma, renal cell or head and neck cancer. Points from the study as a whole: Both CD4+ and CD8+ T cell populations in blood had undergone clonal expansion by week 6 at 0.1 to 3.0 mg/kg. Some patients who did not respond also had low normalized T-cell clonal expansion.

Points on this clone: What it recognizes is unknown. Relative to the germline gene, one junction end is altered; a read error may explain this.

The length of the CDR3 is 16 residues. The germline V gene has CDR1 SEHNR and CDR2 FQNEAQ (reference sequence). Data came from immunoSEQ multiplex PCR; TCRdb stores just in-frame clones and leaves some out. The repertoire has tens of thousands of clones, roughly four fifths of them found once; the top ten carry 1.4%. The specimen was CD4+ or CD8+ T cells sorted from blood, collected in a trial of the OX40 agonist ivuxolimab. The clonotype was recovered from an adult with an advanced solid tumor such as melanoma, head and neck, liver or kidney cancer. The chain uses TRBV7-9 and TRBJ2-7, with TRBD2 matching over 7 bases. CDR3 residues: CASRFGGIRASNEQYF. CDR3 in DNA: TGTGCCAGCAGATTCGGGGGGATTAGAGCCTCCAACGAGCAGTACTTC.